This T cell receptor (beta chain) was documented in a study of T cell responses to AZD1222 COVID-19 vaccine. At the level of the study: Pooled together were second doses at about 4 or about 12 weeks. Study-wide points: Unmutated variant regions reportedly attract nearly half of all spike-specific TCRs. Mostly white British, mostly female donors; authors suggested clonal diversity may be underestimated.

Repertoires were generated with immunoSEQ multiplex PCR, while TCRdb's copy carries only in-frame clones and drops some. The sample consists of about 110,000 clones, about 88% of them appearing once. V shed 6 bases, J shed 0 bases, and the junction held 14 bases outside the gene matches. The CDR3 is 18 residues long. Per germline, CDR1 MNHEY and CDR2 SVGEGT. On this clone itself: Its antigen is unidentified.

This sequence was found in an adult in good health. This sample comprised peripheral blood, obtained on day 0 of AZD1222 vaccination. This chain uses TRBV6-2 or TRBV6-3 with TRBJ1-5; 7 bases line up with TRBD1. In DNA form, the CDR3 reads TGTGCCAGCAGCTCCCCCCCCTTGGCAGGGGGTAGCAATCAGCCCCAGCATTTT. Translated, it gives CASSSPPLAGGSNQPQHF.